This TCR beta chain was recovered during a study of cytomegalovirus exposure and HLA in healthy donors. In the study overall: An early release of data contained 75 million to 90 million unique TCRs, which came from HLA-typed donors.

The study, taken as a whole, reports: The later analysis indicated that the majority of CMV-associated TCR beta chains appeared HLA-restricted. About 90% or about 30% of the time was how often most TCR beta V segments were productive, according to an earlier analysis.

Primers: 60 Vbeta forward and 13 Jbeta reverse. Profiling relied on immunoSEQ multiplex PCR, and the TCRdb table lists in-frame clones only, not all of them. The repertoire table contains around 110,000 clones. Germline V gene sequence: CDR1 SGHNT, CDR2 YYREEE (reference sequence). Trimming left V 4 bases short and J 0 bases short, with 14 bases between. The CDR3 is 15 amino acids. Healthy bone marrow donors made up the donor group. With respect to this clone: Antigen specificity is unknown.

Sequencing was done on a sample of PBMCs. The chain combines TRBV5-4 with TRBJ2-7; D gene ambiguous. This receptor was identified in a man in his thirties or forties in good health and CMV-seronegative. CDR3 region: CASSLPGGDSYEQYF. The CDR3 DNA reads TGTGCCAGCAGCCTCCCCGGCGGTGACTCCTACGAGCAGTACTTC.